These T cell receptor beta chains were read from a single sample in a study of CD8 T cells in Susac syndrome. TCRdb re-called the immunoSEQ multiplex PCR reads with MiXCR, one entry per CDR3 protein. The sample consists of under 250,000 distinct CDR3 sequences, over 85% of them appearing once. The material sequenced was CD4+ T cells from PBMCs. Receptor source: a human donor with multiple sclerosis. The CDR3 runs from the conserved cysteine through the conserved F or W. The D gene is left open where the match is weak. Some rows mark clone size as missing; the rest say once, few, many or name a class of expanded clone.

>TRBV25-1|-|TRBJ2-7|-
CASKQGPYEQYF
TGTGCCAGCAAGCAGGGACCCTACGAGCAGTACTTC
>TRBV5-1|-|TRBJ1-1|-
CASSRDPGLASTEAFF
TGCGCCAGCAGCCGAGATCCGGGACTGGCGAGCACTGAAGCTTTCTTT
>TRBV18|-|TRBJ2-7|TRBD1
CASSSWDRVSYEQYF
TGTGCCAGCTCATCTTGGGACAGGGTATCCTACGAGCAGTACTTC
>TRBV7-3|few|TRBJ2-3|-
CASSLFGTDTQYF
TGTGCCAGCAGCTTGTTCGGTACAGATACGCAGTATTTT
>TRBV5-1|-|TRBJ2-7|-
CASSFGSISGPYEQYF
TGCGCCAGCAGTTTCGGATCTATTTCGGGTCCCTACGAGCAGTACTTC
>TRBV10-1|once|TRBJ1-1|-
CASSDSFGQPSGAFF
TGCGCCAGCAGTGACTCCTTCGGCCAGCCTTCGGGAGCTTTCTTT
>TRBV5-1|-|TRBJ2-1|TRBD2
CASSLVLAGDLCF
TGCGCCAGCAGCTTGGTTCTAGCGGGAGATTTGTGCTTC
>TRBV30|-|TRBJ2-3|TRBD2
CAWRTLLSGRADTQYF
TGTGCCTGGAGGACCCTCCTTAGCGGGAGAGCAGATACGCAGTATTTT
>TRBV5-1|once|TRBJ2-2|TRBD1
CASSSTGTGPTGELFF
TGCGCCAGCAGCTCTACCGGGACAGGGCCCACCGGGGAGCTGTTTTTT
>TRBV7-9|-|TRBJ2-2|-
CASSPLTRAGELFF
TGTGCCAGCAGCCCCTTGACCCGGGCCGGGGAGCTGTTTTTT
>TRBV2|-|TRBJ1-6|-
CASKEDVSTSNSPLHF
TGTGCCAGCAAGGAGGACGTCAGTACTTCTAATTCACCCCTCCACTTT
>TRBV5-1|-|TRBJ2-1|TRBD2
CASSLSGTMGEQFF
TGCGCCAGCAGCTTATCCGGGACTATGGGTGAGCAGTTCTTC
>TRBV6-5|-|TRBJ2-1|TRBD2
CASSPGLAGHNEQFF
TGTGCCAGCAGCCCGGGACTAGCGGGCCACAATGAGCAGTTCTTC
>TRBV30|-|TRBJ2-3|-
CAWSFIDTQYF
TGTGCCTGGAGTTTCATAGATACGCAGTATTTT
>TRBV28|-|TRBJ2-7|TRBD2
CASSSGTSGGPYEQYF
TGTGCCAGCAGTTCCGGGACTAGCGGGGGGCCCTACGAGCAGTACTTC
>TRBV4-1|-|TRBJ1-3|-
CASSRQDTTSGNTIYF
TGCGCCAGCAGCCGCCAGGACACGACCTCTGGAAACACCATATATTTT
>TRBV14|-|TRBJ2-1|-
CASSQRIGRGEQFF
TGTGCCAGCAGCCAAAGGATAGGAAGAGGGGAGCAGTTCTTC
>TRBV12-3/TRBV12-4|-|TRBJ1-3|TRBD1
CASSSGGGNTIYF
TGTGCCAGCAGTTCAGGGGGAGGAAACACCATATATTTT
>TRBV19|-|TRBJ1-2|TRBD1
CASSTRQGTNYGYTF
TGTGCCAGTAGTACCAGACAGGGGACCAACTATGGCTACACCTTC
>TRBV29-1|-|TRBJ1-2|-
CSAIIGGYTF
TGCAGCGCCATTATAGGAGGCTACACCTTC
>TRBV20-1|-|TRBJ1-1|TRBD1
CSAKGQGANEAFF
TGCAGTGCTAAGGGACAGGGGGCTAATGAAGCTTTCTTT
>TRBV6-1|-|TRBJ1-5|-
CASSEVLSNQPQHF
TGTGCCAGCAGTGAAGTACTGTCTAATCAGCCCCAGCATTTT
>TRBV9|-|TRBJ2-5|-
CASSPLPWGGETQYF
TGTGCCAGCAGCCCCCTCCCTTGGGGAGGAGAGACCCAGTACTTC
>TRBV5-1|-|TRBJ2-1|-
CASSASGTPAGSYNEQFF
TGCGCCAGCAGCGCCTCCGGGACGCCGGCGGGCTCCTACAATGAGCAGTTCTTC
>TRBV7-8|-|TRBJ1-5|-
CASSLVRTLGQPQHF
TGTGCCAGCAGCTTAGTCCGAACACTCGGACAGCCCCAGCATTTT
>TRBV19|-|TRBJ1-2|-
CASSSHLGTGYGYTF
TGTGCCAGTAGTTCCCACCTGGGGACGGGCTATGGCTACACCTTC
>TRBV19|-|TRBJ1-1|-
CASTTKGSSMNTEAFF
TGTGCCAGTACAACGAAGGGTAGCAGTATGAACACTGAAGCTTTCTTT
>TRBV7-9|-|TRBJ2-5|TRBD2
CASSLTSREQETQYF
TGTGCCAGCAGCTTAACCTCGCGGGAGCAAGAGACCCAGTACTTC
>TRBV12-3/TRBV12-4|-|TRBJ1-5|-
CASSFGRNQPQHF
TGTGCCAGCAGTTTTGGTCGCAATCAGCCCCAGCATTTT
>TRBV29-1|once|TRBJ1-1|-
CSVEGRQTTEAFF
TGCAGCGTTGAAGGCCGACAGACCACTGAAGCTTTCTTT
>TRBV6-2/TRBV6-3|-|TRBJ2-2|-
CASSYGIGTPGTGELFF
TGTGCCAGCAGCTACGGGATCGGGACTCCGGGGACCGGGGAGCTGTTTTTT
>TRBV10-3|-|TRBJ2-1|TRBD2
CATTMGAGGPNEQFF
TGTGCCACCACTATGGGAGCGGGGGGGCCAAATGAGCAGTTCTTC
>TRBV6-6|once|TRBJ2-7|TRBD2
CASSYFLAGGEQYF
TGTGCCAGCAGTTACTTTCTAGCGGGGGGGGAGCAGTACTTC
>TRBV6-5|-|TRBJ1-2|TRBD1
CASGPADRGAGYTF
TGTGCCAGCGGCCCCGCGGACAGGGGAGCTGGCTACACCTTC
>TRBV6-2/TRBV6-3|-|TRBJ1-1|-
CASSYSPGVSNTEAFF
TGTGCCAGCAGTTATTCGCCAGGGGTATCAAACACTGAAGCTTTCTTT
>TRBV9|once|TRBJ1-1|-
CASSVAAELNTEAFF
TGTGCCAGCAGCGTAGCAGCAGAACTGAACACTGAAGCTTTCTTT
>TRBV15|-|TRBJ2-3|-
CATSRDPGMDTQYF
TGTGCCACCAGCAGAGATCCGGGGATGGATACGCAGTATTTT
>TRBV11-2|-|TRBJ2-7|-
CASSPIGRYEQYF
TGTGCCAGCAGCCCCATTGGCCGCTACGAGCAGTACTTC
>TRBV29-1|-|TRBJ1-3|TRBD1
CSVEGDRGNTIYF
TGCAGCGTTGAAGGGGACAGGGGAAACACCATATATTTT
>TRBV7-8|-|TRBJ2-1|TRBD2
CASSVMGLAGGYNEQFF
TGTGCCAGCAGCGTCATGGGGCTAGCGGGGGGATACAATGAGCAGTTCTTC
>TRBV6-5|-|TRBJ1-5|-
CASSYSGRSTHQPQHF
TGTGCCAGCAGTTACTCGGGGCGCTCTACGCATCAGCCCCAGCATTTT
>TRBV19|-|TRBJ1-2|-
CASSPDRTGGYTF
TGTGCCAGTAGTCCCGATCGTACGGGAGGCTACACCTTC
>TRBV5-1|-|TRBJ2-2|TRBD2
CASSPPSGSESGELFF
TGCGCCAGCAGCCCCCCTAGCGGGAGTGAGAGCGGGGAGCTGTTTTTT
>TRBV27|-|TRBJ2-3|TRBD1
CASSSRTGLLVPSTDTQYF
TGTGCCAGCAGTTCGAGGACAGGCCTATTGGTCCCCAGCACAGATACGCAGTATTTT
>TRBV2|-|TRBJ1-2|TRBD1
CASTMGQGYGYTF
TGTGCCAGCACCATGGGACAGGGGTATGGCTACACCTTC
>TRBV27|-|TRBJ2-5|TRBD1
CASRQGVKETQYF
TGTGCCAGCAGACAGGGGGTTAAGGAGACCCAGTACTTC
>TRBV12-3/TRBV12-4|few|TRBJ2-5|-
CASSPRGQETQYF
TGTGCCAGCAGTCCGCGGGGCCAAGAGACCCAGTACTTC
>TRBV12-3/TRBV12-4|-|TRBJ2-7|-
CASRPSARYEQYF
TGTGCCAGCAGGCCTTCAGCTCGCTACGAGCAGTACTTC
>TRBV5-1|-|TRBJ2-7|-
CASSLTAGPTYEQYF
TGCGCCAGCAGCCTGACAGCCGGGCCTACCTACGAGCAGTACTTC
>TRBV24-1|-|TRBJ2-1|-
CATSGYNEQFF
TGTGCCACCAGTGGGTACAATGAGCAGTTCTTC
>TRBV9|-|TRBJ1-2|TRBD1
CASSRQGGIYGYTF
TGTGCCAGCAGCAGACAGGGGGGGATCTATGGCTACACCTTC
>TRBV4-2|-|TRBJ2-3|TRBD2
CASSQTGLAGYTDTQYF
TGTGCCAGCAGCCAAACCGGACTAGCGGGGTACACAGATACGCAGTATTTT
>TRBV29-1|-|TRBJ2-7|-
CSVEGGPSTSYEQYF
TGCAGCGTTGAGGGGGGACCTTCAACTTCCTACGAGCAGTACTTC
>TRBV18|once|TRBJ2-1|-
CASSPAGADEQFF
TGTGCCAGCTCACCAGCAGGGGCCGATGAGCAGTTCTTC